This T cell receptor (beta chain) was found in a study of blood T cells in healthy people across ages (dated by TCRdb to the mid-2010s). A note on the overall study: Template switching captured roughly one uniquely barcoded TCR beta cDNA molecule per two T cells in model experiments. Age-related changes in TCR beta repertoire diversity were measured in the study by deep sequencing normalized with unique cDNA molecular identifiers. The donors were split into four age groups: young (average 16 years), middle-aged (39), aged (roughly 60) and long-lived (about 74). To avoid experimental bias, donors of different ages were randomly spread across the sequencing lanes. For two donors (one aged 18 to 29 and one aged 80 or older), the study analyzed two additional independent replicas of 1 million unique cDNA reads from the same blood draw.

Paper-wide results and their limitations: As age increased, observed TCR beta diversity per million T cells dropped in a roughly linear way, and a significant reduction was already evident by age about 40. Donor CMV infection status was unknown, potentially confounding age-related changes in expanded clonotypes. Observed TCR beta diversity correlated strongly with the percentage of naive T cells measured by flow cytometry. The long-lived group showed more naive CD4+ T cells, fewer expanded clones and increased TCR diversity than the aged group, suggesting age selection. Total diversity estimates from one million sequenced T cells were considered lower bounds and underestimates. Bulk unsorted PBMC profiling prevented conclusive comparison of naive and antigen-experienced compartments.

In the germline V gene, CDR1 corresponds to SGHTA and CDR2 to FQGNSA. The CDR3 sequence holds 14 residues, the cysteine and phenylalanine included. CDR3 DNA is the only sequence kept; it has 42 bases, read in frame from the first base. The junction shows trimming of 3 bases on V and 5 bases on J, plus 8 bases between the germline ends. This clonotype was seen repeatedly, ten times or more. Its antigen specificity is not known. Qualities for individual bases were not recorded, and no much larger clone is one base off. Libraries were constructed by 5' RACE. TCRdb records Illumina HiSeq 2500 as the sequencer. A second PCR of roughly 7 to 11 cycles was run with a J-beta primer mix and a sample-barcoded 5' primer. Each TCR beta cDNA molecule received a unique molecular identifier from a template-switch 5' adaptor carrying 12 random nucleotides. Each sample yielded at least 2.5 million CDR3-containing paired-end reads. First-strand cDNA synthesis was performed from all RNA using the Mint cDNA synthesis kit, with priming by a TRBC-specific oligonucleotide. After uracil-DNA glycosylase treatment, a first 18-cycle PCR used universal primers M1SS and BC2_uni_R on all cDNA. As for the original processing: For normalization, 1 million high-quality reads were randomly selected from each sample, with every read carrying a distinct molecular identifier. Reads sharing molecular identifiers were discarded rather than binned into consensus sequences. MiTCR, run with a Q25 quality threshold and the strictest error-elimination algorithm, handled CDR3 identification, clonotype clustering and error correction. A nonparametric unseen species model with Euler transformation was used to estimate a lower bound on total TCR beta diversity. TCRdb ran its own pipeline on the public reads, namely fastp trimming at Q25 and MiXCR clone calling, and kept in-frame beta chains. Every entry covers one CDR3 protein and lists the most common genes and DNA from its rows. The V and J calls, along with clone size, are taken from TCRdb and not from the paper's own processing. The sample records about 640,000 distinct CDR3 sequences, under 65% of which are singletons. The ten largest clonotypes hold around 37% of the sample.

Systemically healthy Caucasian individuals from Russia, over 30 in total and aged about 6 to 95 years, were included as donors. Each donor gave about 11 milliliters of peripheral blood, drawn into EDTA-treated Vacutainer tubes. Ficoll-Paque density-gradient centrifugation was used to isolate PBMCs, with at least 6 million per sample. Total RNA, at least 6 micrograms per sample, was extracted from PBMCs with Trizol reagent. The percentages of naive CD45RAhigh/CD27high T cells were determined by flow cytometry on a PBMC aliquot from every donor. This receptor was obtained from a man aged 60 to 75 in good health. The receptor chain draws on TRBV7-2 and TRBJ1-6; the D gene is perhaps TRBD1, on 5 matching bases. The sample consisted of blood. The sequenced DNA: TGTGCCAGCAGCTTTGGGGGTAATAATTCACCCCTCCACTTT. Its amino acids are CASSFGGNNSPLHF.